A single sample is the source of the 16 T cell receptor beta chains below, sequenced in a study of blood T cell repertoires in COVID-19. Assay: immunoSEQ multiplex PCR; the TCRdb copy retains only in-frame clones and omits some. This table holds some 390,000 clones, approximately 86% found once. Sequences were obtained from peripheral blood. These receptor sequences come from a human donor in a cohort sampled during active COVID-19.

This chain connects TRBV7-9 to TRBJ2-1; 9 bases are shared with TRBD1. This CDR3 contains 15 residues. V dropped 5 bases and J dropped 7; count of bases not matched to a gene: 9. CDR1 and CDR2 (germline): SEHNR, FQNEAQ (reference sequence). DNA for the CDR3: TGTGCCAGCAGCCTGCCGGGACAGGGTAAGAATGAGCAGTTCTTC. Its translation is CASSLPGQGKNEQFF.

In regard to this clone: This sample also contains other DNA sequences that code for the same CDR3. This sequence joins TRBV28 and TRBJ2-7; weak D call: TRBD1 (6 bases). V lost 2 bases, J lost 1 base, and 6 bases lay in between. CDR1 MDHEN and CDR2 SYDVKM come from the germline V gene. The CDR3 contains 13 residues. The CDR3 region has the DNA TGTGCCAGCAGTTTAACAGGGTCCTACGAGCAGTACTTC. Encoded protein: CASSLTGSYEQYF.

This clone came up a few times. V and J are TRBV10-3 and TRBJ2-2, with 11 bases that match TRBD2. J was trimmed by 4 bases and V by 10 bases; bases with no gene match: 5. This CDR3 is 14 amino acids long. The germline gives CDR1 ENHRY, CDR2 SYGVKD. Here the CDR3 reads CATLAGGGTGELFF. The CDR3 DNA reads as TGTGCCACTCTAGCGGGAGGAGGCACCGGGGAGCTGTTTTTT.

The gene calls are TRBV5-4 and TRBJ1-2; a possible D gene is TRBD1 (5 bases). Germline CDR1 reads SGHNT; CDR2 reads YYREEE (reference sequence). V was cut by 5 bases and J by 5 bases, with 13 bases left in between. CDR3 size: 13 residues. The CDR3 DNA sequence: TGTGCCAGCAGACGTGGGGGGTCGTATGGCTACACCTTC. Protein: CASRRGGSYGYTF.

The CDR3 nucleotides read TGTGCCAGTAGCCACGACAGGGGGATGGGGACCCAGTACTTC. The encoded protein is CASSHDRGMGTQYF. The chain uses TRBV19 and TRBJ2-5, with 9 positions matching TRBD1. Trimming removed 6 bases from V and 7 bases from J; junction bases left unmatched: 9. CDR1 and CDR2 from the germline V gene are LNHDA and SQIVND (reference sequence). CDR3 length: 14 amino acids.

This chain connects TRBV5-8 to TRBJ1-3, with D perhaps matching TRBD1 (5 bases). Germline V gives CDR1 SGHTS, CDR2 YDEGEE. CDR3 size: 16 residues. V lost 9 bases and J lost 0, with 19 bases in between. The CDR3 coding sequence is TGTGCCACCGGGCGGGGCCGCCGTTACTCTGGAAACACCATATATTTT. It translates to CATGRGRRYSGNTIYF.

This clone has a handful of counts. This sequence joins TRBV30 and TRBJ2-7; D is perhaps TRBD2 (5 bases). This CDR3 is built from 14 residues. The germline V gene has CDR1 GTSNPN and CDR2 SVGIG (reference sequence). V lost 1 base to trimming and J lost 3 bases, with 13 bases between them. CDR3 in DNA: TGTGCCTGGAGTGAAGCGGCAGTACGCTACGAGCAGTACTTC. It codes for CAWSEAAVRYEQYF.

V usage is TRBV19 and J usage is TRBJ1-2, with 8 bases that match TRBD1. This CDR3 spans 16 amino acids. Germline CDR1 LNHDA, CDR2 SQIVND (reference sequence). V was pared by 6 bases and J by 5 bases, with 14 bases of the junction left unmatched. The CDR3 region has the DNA TGTGCCAGTAGCACACCCGGACAGGGACAGACGTATGGCTACACCTTC. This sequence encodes CASSTPGQGQTYGYTF.

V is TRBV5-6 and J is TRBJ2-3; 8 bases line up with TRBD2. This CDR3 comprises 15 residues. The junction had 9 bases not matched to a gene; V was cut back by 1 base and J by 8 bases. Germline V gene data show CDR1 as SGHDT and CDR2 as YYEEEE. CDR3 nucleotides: TGTGCCAGCAGCTTGACCCGGGGGGCGGGAGGTACGCAGTATTTT. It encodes CASSLTRGAGGTQYF.

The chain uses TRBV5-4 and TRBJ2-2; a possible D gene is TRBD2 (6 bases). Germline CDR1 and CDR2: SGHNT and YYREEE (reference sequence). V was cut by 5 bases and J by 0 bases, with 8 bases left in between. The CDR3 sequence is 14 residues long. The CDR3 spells CASSSGSNTGELFF. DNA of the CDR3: TGTGCCAGCAGTAGCGGATCGAACACCGGGGAGCTGTTTTTT.

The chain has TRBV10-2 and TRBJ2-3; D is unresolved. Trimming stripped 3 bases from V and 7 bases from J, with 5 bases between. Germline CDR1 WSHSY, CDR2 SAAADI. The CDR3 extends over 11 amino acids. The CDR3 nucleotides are TGCGCCAGCAGTGAACTAAATACGCAGTATTTT. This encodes CASSELNTQYF.

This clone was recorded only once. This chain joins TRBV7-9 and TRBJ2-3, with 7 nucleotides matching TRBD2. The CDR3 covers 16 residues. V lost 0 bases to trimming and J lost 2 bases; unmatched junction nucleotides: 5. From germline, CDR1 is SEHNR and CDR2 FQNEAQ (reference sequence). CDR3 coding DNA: TGTGCCAGCAGCTTAGCGGGGGGGTCGGACACAGATACGCAGTATTTT. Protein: CASSLAGGSDTDTQYF.

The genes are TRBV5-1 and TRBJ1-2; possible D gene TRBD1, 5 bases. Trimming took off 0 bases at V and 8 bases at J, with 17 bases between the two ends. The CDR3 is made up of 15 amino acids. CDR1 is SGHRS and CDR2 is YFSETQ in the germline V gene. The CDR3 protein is CASSLVAGQGYGYTF. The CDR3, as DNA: TGCGCCAGCAGCTTGGTAGCTGGGCAGGGTTACGGCTACACCTTC.

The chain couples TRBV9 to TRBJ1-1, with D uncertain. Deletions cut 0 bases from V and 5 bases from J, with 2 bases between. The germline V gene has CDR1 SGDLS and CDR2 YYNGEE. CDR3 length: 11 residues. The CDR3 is CASSVATEAFF. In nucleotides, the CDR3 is TGTGCCAGCAGCGTAGCTACTGAAGCTTTCTTT.

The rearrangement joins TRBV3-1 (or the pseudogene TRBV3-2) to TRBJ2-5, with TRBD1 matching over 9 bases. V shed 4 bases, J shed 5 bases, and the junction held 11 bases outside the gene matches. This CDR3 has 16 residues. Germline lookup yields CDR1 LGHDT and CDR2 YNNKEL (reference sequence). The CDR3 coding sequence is TGTGCCAGCAGCCGTCTTCCGGGACAGGGTGGGGAGACCCAGTACTTC. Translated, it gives CASSRLPGQGGETQYF.

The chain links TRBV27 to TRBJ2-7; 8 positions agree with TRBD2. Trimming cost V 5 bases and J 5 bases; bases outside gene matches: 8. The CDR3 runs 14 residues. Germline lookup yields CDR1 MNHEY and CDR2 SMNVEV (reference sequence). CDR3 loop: CASSPWTSSDEQYF. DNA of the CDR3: TGTGCCAGCAGTCCATGGACTAGCTCTGACGAGCAGTACTTC.